This T cell receptor (beta chain) was captured in a study of breast tumors, draining lymph nodes, adjacent tissues. This clonotype was seen ten or more times. Its matching antigen is unknown. The CDR3 has 16 residues. Trimming left V 2 bases short and J 2 bases short, with 17 bases between. Per the germline V gene, CDR1 is DFQATT and CDR2 is SNEGSKA (reference sequence). Study conclusions and caveats: Findings are consistent with lymph node origin and intratumoral expansion of most tumor T cells. Tumor and nontumor repertoires were significantly more similar in luminal-like than in basal-like breast cancer. That most tumor T cells come from lymph nodes remained unproven. Tumor repertoires ranked between lymph nodes and nontumor tissue in diversity, with V and J gene preferences.

One entry per CDR3 protein, called by TCRdb with MiXCR from the multiplex PCR reads. The sample records under 300,000 distinct CDR3 sequences, less than 40% being singletons. Breast cancer patients provided tissue from their axillary draining lymph nodes. This TCR came from a female donor with breast cancer. Some clones in this sample may be carry-over from other donors' samples. This chain links TRBV20-1 with TRBJ2-3; D gene ambiguous. Material for sequencing was axillary lymph node tissue. This chain's CDR3 is CSARTPGVGNTDTQYF. The CDR3 coding sequence is TGCAGTGCTAGAACCCCTGGGGTGGGGAACACAGATACGCAGTATTTT.